This T cell receptor (beta chain) stems from a study of neurological immune-mediated disorders. On the study more broadly: Multiple sclerosis patients numbering approximately 35 comprised roughly 31 relapsing-remitting and 3 secondary progressive patients. General study results and limits: The study found the most TCR clonal expansion in HTLV-1-associated myelopathy and the least in multiple sclerosis, below healthy controls.

This clonotype occurred a few times. Its antigen is as yet unknown. One base away lies a much larger clone, so this may be a sequencing read error. Synthesis of cDNA used 5'RACE (with 10-nucleotide random UMIs). In TCRdb, the 5' RACE reads were re-called with MiXCR into one record per CDR3 protein. The data hold approximately 51,000 distinct CDR3 sequences, with over 3% observed a single time. V was pared by 4 bases and J by 3 bases, with 11 bases between. The length of the CDR3 is 14 residues. The germline V gene encodes CDR1 SGHRS and CDR2 YFSETQ. The clonotype originates from a man aged 40-49 years with multiple sclerosis. This rearrangement joins TRBV5-1 to TRBJ2-1; D not certain. Source material: PBMCs. In nucleotides, the CDR3 is TGCGCCAGCAGCCTCGGAAAGATCTACAATGAGCAGTTCTTC. Translation gives CASSLGKIYNEQFF. Full variable domain (outside the CDR3, taken from reference TRBV5-1 and TRBJ2-1): KAGVTQTPRYLIKTRGQQVTLSCSPISGHRSVSWYQQTPGQGLQFLFEYFSETQRNKGNFPGRFSGRQFSNSRSEMNVSTLELGDSALYLCASSLGKIYNEQFFGPGTRLTVL.